One sample yielded the 27 T cell receptor beta chains listed below, sequenced in a study of blood T cells in healthy people across ages. For the second PCR, which ran for about 7 to 11 cycles, a sample-barcoded 5' primer and a J-beta primer mix were used. TCRdb passed the 5' RACE reads through MiXCR, listing each CDR3 protein once. The table has approximately 830,000 distinct CDR3 sequences, around two thirds seen once. The sequenced sample was blood. These receptor sequences come from a man younger than 45 in good health.

The chain joins TRBV4-1 to TRBJ2-2; D is undetermined. This CDR3 is 13 amino acids long. CDR1 and CDR2 from the germline V gene are MGHRA and YSYEKL. V lost 2 bases, J lost 6 bases, and 7 bases lay in between. CDR3 sequence reads: CASSQITAGELFF. DNA for the CDR3: TGCGCCAGCAGCCAAATTACCGCCGGGGAGCTGTTTTTT.

This clonotype was recorded only once. CDR3: CASSVGVGRVYGYTF. In DNA, the CDR3 is TGTGCCAGCAGCGTTGGAGTGGGACGAGTCTATGGCTACACCTTC. The chain is built from TRBV11-2 and TRBJ1-2; TRBD1 is a possible D gene (5 bases). The ends were cut back, 5 bases at V and 4 bases at J, with 17 bases in the middle. The CDR3 covers 15 residues. Germline lookup yields CDR1 SGHAT and CDR2 FQNNGV.

This clonotype was found many times. J is TRBJ2-3 and V is TRBV5-1; no clear D gene. Germline CDR1 is SGHRS and CDR2 is YFSETQ. Trimming took off 5 bases at V and 2 bases at J, with 15 bases between the two ends. CDR3 length: 15 residues. Written as DNA, the CDR3 is TGCGCCAGCAGTCGGTCGGGCGGAGCCACAGATACGCAGTATTTT. Protein: CASSRSGGATDTQYF.

The J gene is TRBJ2-5, the V gene TRBV4-3; 7 bases agree with TRBD1. Germline V gene data show CDR1 as LGHNA and CDR2 as YSLEER. Trimming took 3 bases from V and 1 from J; bases not matched to a gene: 2. The CDR3 extends over 14 amino acids. CDR3 DNA sequence: TGCGCCAGCAGCCACTGGGACAGCCAAGAGACCCAGTACTTC. It codes for CASSHWDSQETQYF.

V is TRBV29-1 and J is TRBJ1-1; no firm D call. The CDR3 length is 13 residues. The germline V gene encodes CDR1 SQVTM and CDR2 ANQGSEA. Trimming took off 5 bases at V and 0 bases at J, with 10 bases between the two ends. The CDR3 nucleotides read TGCAGCGTTATGCGTCCTTTGAACACTGAAGCTTTCTTT. Protein product: CSVMRPLNTEAFF.

This clonotype was detected a few times. The V and J genes are TRBV7-2 and TRBJ2-5, with D possibly TRBD2 on 6 matching bases. Per the germline V gene, CDR1 is SGHTA and CDR2 is FQGNSA. V shed 1 base and J shed 4 bases, with 10 bases lying between them. The CDR3 sequence is 14 residues long. As DNA, the CDR3 is TGTGCCAGCAGCTTAGAGCGGGTTAGAGAGACCCAGTACTTC. Encoded protein: CASSLERVRETQYF.

The chain recombines TRBV7-3 with TRBJ1-3; 7 bases fit TRBD1. Germline CDR1 and CDR2: SGHTA and FQGTGA. CDR3 size: 13 residues. The ends lost 5 bases at V and 8 bases at J; junction bases unmatched: 6. CDR3 sequence reads: CASSTHRGDTIYF. The DNA for the CDR3 is TGTGCCAGCAGCACCCACAGGGGAGACACCATATATTTT. The full variable domain, with the rest looked up from reference TRBV7-3 and TRBJ1-3, is GAGVSQTPSNKVTEKGKYVELRCDPISGHTALYWYRQSLGQGPEFLIYFQGTGAADDSGLPNDRFFAVRPEGSVSTLKIQRTERGDSAVYLCASSTHRGDTIYFGEGSWLTVV.

This clonotype came up a few times. The CDR3 sequence is CASSLNPGYTF. The CDR3 nucleotides are TGTGCCAGCAGCTTGAATCCGGGCTACACCTTC. The rearrangement uses TRBV7-9 and TRBJ1-2; no clear D. Germline CDR1 SEHNR, CDR2 FQNEAQ (reference sequence). V was shortened by 3 bases and J by 8 bases, with 7 bases between the two germline ends. This CDR3 is 11 amino acids long.

DNA of the CDR3: TGTGCCAGCAGTCCCGGACAGGGTCACCAAGAGACCCAGTACTTC. Its protein is CASSPGQGHQETQYF. The chain recombines TRBV6-2 or TRBV6-3 with TRBJ2-5; 8 positions agree with TRBD1. Germline assignment: CDR1 MNHEY and CDR2 SVGEGT. The J segment lost 0 bases and the V segment lost 5 bases, leaving 5 bases of the junction unmatched. CDR3 size: 15 residues.

The rearrangement joins TRBV29-1 to TRBJ2-3; 7 bases map to TRBD2. CDR3 length: 12 residues. V dropped 7 bases and J dropped 4; count of bases not matched to a gene: 5. The germline CDR1 and CDR2 sequences are SQVTM and ANQGSEA. CDR3 loop: CSAAGEADTQYF. CDR3 coding DNA: TGCAGCGCCGCGGGGGAAGCAGATACGCAGTATTTT.

Turning to this clonotype: Relative to the germline gene, one junction end is altered; a read error may explain this. The chain combines TRBV20-1 with TRBJ2-7; D ambiguous. The CDR3 loop spans 15 amino acids. From germline, CDR1 is DFQATT and CDR2 SNEGSKA (reference sequence). In DNA form, the CDR3 reads TGCAGTGCAGGAAAGGACGCGTACAACTCCGACGAGCAGTACTTC. It yields the protein CSAGKDAYNSDEQYF.

The V and J genes are TRBV7-2 and TRBJ2-7, with D perhaps matching TRBD2 (5 bases). CDR3 length equals 14 residues. CDR1 and CDR2 (germline): SGHTA, FQGNSA. V lost 4 bases and J lost 2, with 12 bases in between. CDR3: CASSSRTHTYEQYF. Here the CDR3 DNA reads TGTGCCAGCAGCTCTAGGACTCACACCTACGAGCAGTACTTC.

The table lists this clonotype with a few counts. V usage is TRBV12-3 or TRBV12-4 and J usage is TRBJ2-4, with 8 bases matching TRBD2. Matching the DNA end better, TRBJ2-7 makes the J call doubtful. CDR3 length equals 12 residues. CDR3 DNA sequence: TGTGCCAGCAGCTTGACTAGCGCCGAGCAGTACTTC. It encodes CASSLTSAEQYF.

The V gene is TRBV27, the J gene TRBJ2-7, with 13 nucleotides matching TRBD2. CDR1 and CDR2 (germline): MNHEY, SMNVEV (reference sequence). The junction had 9 bases not matched to a gene; V was cut back by 6 bases and J by 1 base. The CDR3 covers 17 residues. As DNA, the CDR3 is TGTGCCAGCAGCCTCCTACTAGCGGGGGGGCCTTCCTACGAGCAGTACTTC. This gives the protein CASSLLLAGGPSYEQYF.

This clonotype occurred many times. The chain uses TRBV20-1 and TRBJ2-5; a possible D gene is TRBD2 (7 bases). Germline V CDR1 and CDR2: DFQATT, SNEGSKA (reference sequence). This CDR3 is built from 13 residues. Trimming cost V 6 bases and J 4 bases, with 15 bases left between them. The CDR3 spells CSAPRGGGETQYF. The CDR3, as DNA: TGCAGTGCCCCCCGAGGGGGGGGAGAGACCCAGTACTTC.

The chain employs TRBV2 and TRBJ2-1, with 9 bases identical to TRBD1. Germline CDR1 SNHLY, CDR2 FYNNEI. V trimming: 4 bases; J trimming: 10 bases; junction bases outside the gene matches: 11. The CDR3 is 15 residues long. The CDR3 reads CASSVVGQGPKEQFF. CDR3 nucleotide sequence: TGTGCCAGCAGTGTTGTGGGACAGGGCCCCAAGGAGCAGTTCTTC.

The chain joins TRBV6-6 to TRBJ2-5; 8 nucleotides agree with TRBD1. The J call may be mistaken, given a closer DNA end match to TRBJ2-7. Looked up from germline, CDR1 is MNHNY and CDR2 is SVGAGI (reference sequence). The CDR3 spans 15 residues. The CDR3 region has the DNA TGTGCCAGCAGTTCAAAAGACAGGGGTTTGAACGAGCAGTACTTC. Protein product: CASSSKDRGLNEQYF.

V is TRBV20-1 and J is TRBJ2-7; D possibly matches TRBD1 or TRBD2 (6 bases each). The CDR3 is made up of 16 amino acids. V lost 3 bases, J lost 0 bases, and 18 bases lay in between. Germline values: CDR1 DFQATT, CDR2 SNEGSKA (reference sequence). This CDR3 reads CSARKPGASSSYEQYF. The CDR3 coding sequence is TGCAGTGCTAGGAAACCGGGGGCATCGAGCTCCTACGAGCAGTACTTC.

The chain combines TRBV7-2 with TRBJ2-5, with 7 positions matching TRBD1. With V trimmed by 1 base and J by 7 bases, 9 bases remained unmatched. The CDR3 is 15 amino acids. The V gene's germline CDR1 is SGHTA and CDR2 FQGNSA. The CDR3 bases are TGTGCCAGCAGCTTAGACCGGTCGTCAGGGGGGACCCAGTACTTC. Protein product: CASSLDRSSGGTQYF.

As for this clonotype: A clone one base away is much larger, so this may be a read error. The gene calls are TRBV3-1 and TRBJ2-5; perhaps D is TRBD1 or TRBD2 (6 bases each). V was clipped by 1 base and J by 11 bases, with 17 bases between them. Germline V gene sequence: CDR1 LGHDT, CDR2 YNNKEL (reference sequence). The length of the CDR3 is 14 residues. The CDR3 protein is CASSQGTDSGEQYF. As DNA, the CDR3 is TGTGCCAGCAGCCAAGGGACAGACTCGGGGGAGCAGTACTTC.

This clonotype was seen once. This chain uses TRBV7-3 with TRBJ2-7, with 12 bases fitting TRBD2. Trimming removed 5 bases from V and 9 bases from J; junction bases left unmatched: 5. This CDR3 has 13 residues. Germline values: CDR1 SGHTA, CDR2 FQGTGA. CDR3 loop: CASSPSGGAAQYF. CDR3 nucleotides: TGTGCCAGCAGCCCTAGCGGGGGGGCCGCGCAGTACTTC.

This clonotype was found once. The chain has TRBV4-2 and TRBJ2-1, with TRBD2 as a possible D gene (7 bases). TRBJ2-7 explains the end of the DNA better; the J call may be wrong. The length of the CDR3 is 16 residues. Germline CDR1 is LGHNA and CDR2 is YNFKEQ. CDR3 in DNA: TGTGCCAGCAGCGCGGCGGGGGCGGCGCTGTACAATGAGCAGTACTTC. Amino acid sequence: CASSAAGAALYNEQYF.

The chain recombines TRBV5-1 with TRBJ2-5; D call uncertain. The germline CDR1 and CDR2 sequences are SGHRS and YFSETQ. V lost 2 bases and J lost 12, with 11 bases in between. This CDR3 has 11 amino acids. The chain's CDR3 is CASSLGSPKYF. The CDR3 DNA reads TGCGCCAGCAGCTTAGGGTCCCCTAAGTACTTC.

This chain joins TRBV6-1 and TRBJ2-1, with 15 bases fitting TRBD2. The germline CDR1 and CDR2 sequences are MNHNS and SASEGT. The CDR3 runs to 15 residues. J lost 6 bases, V lost 7 bases, and 4 bases had no gene match. The CDR3 DNA is TGTGCCAGCATCTCGGGACTAGCGGGGGGCAATGAGCAGTTCTTC. Protein sequence: CASISGLAGGNEQFF.

This rearrangement joins TRBV4-3 to TRBJ2-3; 11 nucleotides line up with TRBD2. The germline gives CDR1 LGHNA, CDR2 YSLEER. V trimming: 3 bases; J trimming: 2 bases; junction bases outside the gene matches: 10. The CDR3 runs 18 residues. The DNA for the CDR3 is TGCGCCAGCAGCCAGTGGGTTAGCGGGGGGGCCAACACAGATACGCAGTATTTT. It translates to CASSQWVSGGANTDTQYF.

This chain links TRBV28 with TRBJ1-2, with D uncertain. The CDR3 length is 14 residues. Between the trimmed V and J ends, which lost 1 base and 4 bases, there was a span of 10 bases. Looked up from germline, CDR1 is MDHEN and CDR2 is SYDVKM. For the CDR3, the DNA is TGTGCCAGCAGTTTATCTCAGGCGCTCTATGGCTACACCTTC. Translated, it gives CASSLSQALYGYTF.

Worth noting for this clonotype: Possible read error: a much larger clone is one base away. The chain links TRBV12-3 or TRBV12-4 to TRBJ2-1; 7 bases match TRBD2. This CDR3 has 14 residues. Trimming took 5 bases from V and 5 from J; bases not matched to a gene: 6. CDR3 sequence: CASSVREGDNEQFF. CDR3 coding DNA: TGTGCCAGCAGTGTTAGGGAGGGTGACAATGAGCAGTTCTTC.